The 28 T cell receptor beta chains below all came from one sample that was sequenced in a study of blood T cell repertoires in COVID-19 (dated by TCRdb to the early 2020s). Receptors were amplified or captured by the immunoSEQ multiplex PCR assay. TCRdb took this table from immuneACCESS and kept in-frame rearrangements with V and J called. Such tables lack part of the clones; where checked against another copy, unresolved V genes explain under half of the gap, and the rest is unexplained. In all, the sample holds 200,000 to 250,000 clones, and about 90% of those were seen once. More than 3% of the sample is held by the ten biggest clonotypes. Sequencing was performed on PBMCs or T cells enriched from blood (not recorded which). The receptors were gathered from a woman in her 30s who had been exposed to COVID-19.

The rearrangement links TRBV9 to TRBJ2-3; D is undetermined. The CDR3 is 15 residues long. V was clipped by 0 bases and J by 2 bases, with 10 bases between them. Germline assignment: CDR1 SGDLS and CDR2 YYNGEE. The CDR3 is CASSVGPTPTDTQYF. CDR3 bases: TGTGCCAGCAGCGTAGGGCCCACCCCCACAGATACGCAGTATTTT.

CDR3 sequence reads: CSASSGTGGAEQYF. DNA of the CDR3: TGCAGTGCTAGTTCCGGGACAGGGGGCGCCGAGCAGTACTTC. The J gene is TRBJ2-7, the V gene TRBV20-1, with TRBD1 matching 12 bases. The germline CDR1 and CDR2 sequences are DFQATT and SNEGSKA (reference sequence). The CDR3 loop spans 14 amino acids. The trim removed 3 bases at V and 6 bases at J, leaving 6 bases unmatched.

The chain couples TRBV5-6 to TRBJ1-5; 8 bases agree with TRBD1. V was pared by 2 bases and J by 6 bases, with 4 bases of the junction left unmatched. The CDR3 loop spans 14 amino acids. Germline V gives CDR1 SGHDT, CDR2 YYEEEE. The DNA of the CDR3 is TGTGCCAGCAGCTTACGGACAGGGACTCAGCCCCAGCATTTT. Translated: CASSLRTGTQPQHF. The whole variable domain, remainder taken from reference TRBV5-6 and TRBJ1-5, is DAGVTQSPTHLIKTRGQQVTLRCSPKSGHDTVSWYQQALGQGPQFIFQYYEEEERQRGNFPDRFSGHQFPNYSSELNVNALLLGDSALYLCASSLRTGTQPQHFGDGTRLSIL.

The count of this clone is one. The DNA for the CDR3 is TGTGCCAGCAGTGAATACCCAGGGACTGGATCACCCCTCCACTTT. Translation: CASSEYPGTGSPLHF. The chain has TRBV6-1 and TRBJ1-6, with D possibly being TRBD1 (5 bases). The CDR3 is 15 residues long. The ends were cut back, 2 bases at V and 10 bases at J, with 15 bases in the middle. The germline V gene encodes CDR1 MNHNS and CDR2 SASEGT.

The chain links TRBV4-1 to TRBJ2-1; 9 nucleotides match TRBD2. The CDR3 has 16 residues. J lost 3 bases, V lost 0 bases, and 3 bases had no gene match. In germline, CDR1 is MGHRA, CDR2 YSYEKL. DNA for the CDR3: TGCGCCAGCAGCCAAGATACGACTAGCGGCTACAATGAGCAGTTCTTC. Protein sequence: CASSQDTTSGYNEQFF.

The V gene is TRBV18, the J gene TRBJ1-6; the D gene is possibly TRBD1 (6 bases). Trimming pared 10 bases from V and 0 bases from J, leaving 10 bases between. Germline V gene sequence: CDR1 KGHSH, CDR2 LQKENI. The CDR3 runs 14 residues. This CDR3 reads CATQGSSYNSPLHF. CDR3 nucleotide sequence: TGTGCCACCCAGGGGAGCTCCTATAATTCACCCCTCCACTTT.

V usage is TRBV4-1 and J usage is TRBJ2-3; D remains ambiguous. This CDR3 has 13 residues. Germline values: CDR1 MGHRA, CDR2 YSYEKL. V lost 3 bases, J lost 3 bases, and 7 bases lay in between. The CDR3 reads CASSHPLTDTQYF. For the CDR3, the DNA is TGCGCCAGCAGCCACCCCCTTACAGATACGCAGTATTTT.

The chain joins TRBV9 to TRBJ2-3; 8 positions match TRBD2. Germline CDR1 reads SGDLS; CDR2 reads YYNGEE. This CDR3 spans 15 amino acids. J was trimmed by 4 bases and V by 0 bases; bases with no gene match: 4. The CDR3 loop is CASSVAGRVADTQYF. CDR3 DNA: TGTGCCAGCAGCGTAGCCGGGAGGGTCGCAGATACGCAGTATTTT.

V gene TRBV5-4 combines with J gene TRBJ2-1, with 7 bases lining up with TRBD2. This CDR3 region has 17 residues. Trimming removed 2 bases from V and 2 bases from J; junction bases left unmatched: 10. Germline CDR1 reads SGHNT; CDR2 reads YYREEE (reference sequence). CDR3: CASSFVGGGTTYNEQFF. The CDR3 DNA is TGTGCCAGCAGCTTCGTCGGGGGAGGGACGACCTACAATGAGCAGTTCTTC.

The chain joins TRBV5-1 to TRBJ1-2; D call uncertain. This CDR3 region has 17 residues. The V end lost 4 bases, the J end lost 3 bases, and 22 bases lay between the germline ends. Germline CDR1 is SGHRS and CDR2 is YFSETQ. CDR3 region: CASSPLGRAGSDYGYTF. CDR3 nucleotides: TGCGCCAGCAGCCCCCTCGGCAGAGCGGGGAGTGACTATGGCTACACCTTC.

CDR3 in DNA: TGTGCCAGCAGTTATAGGACAGGAGGCACCTACGAGCAGTACTTC. This translates into CASSYRTGGTYEQYF. The chain links TRBV27 to TRBJ2-7; 7 nucleotides align to TRBD1. Germline-derived CDR1 and CDR2 are MNHEY and SMNVEV (reference sequence). The CDR3 runs 15 residues. J lost 2 bases, V lost 4 bases, and 8 bases had no gene match.

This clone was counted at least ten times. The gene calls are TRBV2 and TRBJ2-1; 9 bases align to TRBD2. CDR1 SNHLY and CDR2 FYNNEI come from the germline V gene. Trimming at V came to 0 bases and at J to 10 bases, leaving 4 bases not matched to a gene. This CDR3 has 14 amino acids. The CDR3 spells CASSEAAGLAEQFF. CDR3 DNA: TGTGCCAGCAGTGAAGCCGCTGGACTAGCGGAGCAGTTCTTC. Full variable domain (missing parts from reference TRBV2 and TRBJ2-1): EPEVTQTPSHQVTQMGQEVILRCVPISNHLYFYWYRQILGQKVEFLVSFYNNEISEKSEIFDDQFSVERPDGSNFTLKIRSTKLEDSAMYFCASSEAAGLAEQFFGPGTRLTVL.

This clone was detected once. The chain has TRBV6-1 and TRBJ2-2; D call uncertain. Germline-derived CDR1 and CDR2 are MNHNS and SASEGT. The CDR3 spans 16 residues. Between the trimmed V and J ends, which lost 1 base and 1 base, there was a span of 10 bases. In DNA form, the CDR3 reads TGTGCCAGCAGTGAAGACATTGGTGGGAACACCGGGGAGCTGTTTTTT. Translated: CASSEDIGGNTGELFF.

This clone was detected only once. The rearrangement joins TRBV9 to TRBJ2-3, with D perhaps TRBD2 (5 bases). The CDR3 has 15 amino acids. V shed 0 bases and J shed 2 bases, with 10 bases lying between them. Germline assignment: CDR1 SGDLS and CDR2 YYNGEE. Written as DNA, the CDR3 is TGTGCCAGCAGCGTAGCTAGCTTCCCCACAGATACGCAGTATTTT. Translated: CASSVASFPTDTQYF.

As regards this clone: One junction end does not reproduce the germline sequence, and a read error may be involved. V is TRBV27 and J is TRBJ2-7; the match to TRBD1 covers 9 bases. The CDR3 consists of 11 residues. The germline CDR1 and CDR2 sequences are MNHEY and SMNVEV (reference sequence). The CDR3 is CASSGQGKDHF. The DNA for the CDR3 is TGTGCCAGCAGTGGACAGGGGAAGGATCACTTC.

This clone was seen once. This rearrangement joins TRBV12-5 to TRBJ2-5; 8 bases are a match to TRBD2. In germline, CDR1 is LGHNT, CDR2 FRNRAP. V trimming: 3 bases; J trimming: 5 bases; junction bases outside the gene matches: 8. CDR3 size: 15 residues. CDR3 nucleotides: TGTGCTAGTGGTTTTGGAGCGGGAGCGTGGGAGACCCAGTACTTC. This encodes CASGFGAGAWETQYF.

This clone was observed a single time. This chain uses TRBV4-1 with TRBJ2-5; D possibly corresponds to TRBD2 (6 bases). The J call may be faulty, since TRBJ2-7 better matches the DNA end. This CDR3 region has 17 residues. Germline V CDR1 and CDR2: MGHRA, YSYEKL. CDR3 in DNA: TGCGCCAGCAGCCAAGGCCTGGGAGGTCAGAGCTCCTACGAGCAGTACTTC. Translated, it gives CASSQGLGGQSSYEQYF.

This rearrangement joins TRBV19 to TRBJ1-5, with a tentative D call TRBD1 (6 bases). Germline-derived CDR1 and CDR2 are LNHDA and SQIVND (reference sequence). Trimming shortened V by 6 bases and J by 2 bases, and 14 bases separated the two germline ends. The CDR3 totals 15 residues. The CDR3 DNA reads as TGTGCCAGTAGATGGGGACCAGGGGGCAATCAGCCCCAGCATTTT. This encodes CASRWGPGGNQPQHF. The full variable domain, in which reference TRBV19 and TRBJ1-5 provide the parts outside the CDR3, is DGGITQSPKYLFRKEGQNVTLSCEQNLNHDAMYWYRQDPGQGLRLIYYSQIVNDFQKGDIAEGYSVSREKKESFPLTVTSAQKNPTAFYLCASRWGPGGNQPQHFGDGTRLSIL.

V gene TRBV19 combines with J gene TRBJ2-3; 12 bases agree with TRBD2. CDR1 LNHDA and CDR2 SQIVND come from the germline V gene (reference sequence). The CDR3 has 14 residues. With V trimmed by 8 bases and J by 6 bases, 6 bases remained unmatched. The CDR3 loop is CASSSGRAADTQYF. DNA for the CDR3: TGTGCCAGTTCTAGCGGGAGGGCTGCCGATACGCAGTATTTT. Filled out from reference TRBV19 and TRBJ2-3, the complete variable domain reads DGGITQSPKYLFRKEGQNVTLSCEQNLNHDAMYWYRQDPGQGLRLIYYSQIVNDFQKGDIAEGYSVSREKKESFPLTVTSAQKNPTAFYLCASSSGRAADTQYFGPGTRLTVL.

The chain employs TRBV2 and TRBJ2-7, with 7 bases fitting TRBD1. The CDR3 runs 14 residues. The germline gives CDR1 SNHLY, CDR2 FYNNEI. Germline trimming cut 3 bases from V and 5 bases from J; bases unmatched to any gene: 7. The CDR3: CASSDPTGFHEQYF. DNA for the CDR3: TGTGCCAGCAGTGACCCGACAGGGTTCCACGAGCAGTACTTC.

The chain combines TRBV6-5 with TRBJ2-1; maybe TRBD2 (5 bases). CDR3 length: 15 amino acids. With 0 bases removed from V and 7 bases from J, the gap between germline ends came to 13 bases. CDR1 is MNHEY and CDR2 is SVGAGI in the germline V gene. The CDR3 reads CASSYSELVSNEQFF. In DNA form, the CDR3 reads TGTGCCAGCAGTTACTCGGAACTAGTGAGTAATGAGCAGTTCTTC.

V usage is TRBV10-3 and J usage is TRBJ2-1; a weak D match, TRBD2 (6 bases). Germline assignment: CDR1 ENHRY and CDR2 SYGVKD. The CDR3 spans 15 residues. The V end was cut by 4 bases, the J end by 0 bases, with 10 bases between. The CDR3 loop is CAISGVGSSYNEQFF. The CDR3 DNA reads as TGTGCCATCAGTGGGGTCGGGAGCTCCTACAATGAGCAGTTCTTC.

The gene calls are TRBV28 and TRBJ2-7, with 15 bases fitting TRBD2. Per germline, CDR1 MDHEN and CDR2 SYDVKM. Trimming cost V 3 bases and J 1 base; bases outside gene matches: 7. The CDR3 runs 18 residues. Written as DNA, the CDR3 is TGTGCCAGCAGTTTCGCCAAAGGACTAGCGGGAGGGTCCTACGAGCAGTACTTC. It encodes CASSFAKGLAGGSYEQYF.

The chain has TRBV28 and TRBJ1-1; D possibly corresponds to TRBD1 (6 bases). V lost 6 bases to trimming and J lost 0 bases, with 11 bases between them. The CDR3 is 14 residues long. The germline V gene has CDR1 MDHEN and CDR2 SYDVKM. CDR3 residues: CASRPQGMNTEAFF. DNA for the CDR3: TGTGCCAGCAGGCCCCAGGGGATGAACACTGAAGCTTTCTTT.

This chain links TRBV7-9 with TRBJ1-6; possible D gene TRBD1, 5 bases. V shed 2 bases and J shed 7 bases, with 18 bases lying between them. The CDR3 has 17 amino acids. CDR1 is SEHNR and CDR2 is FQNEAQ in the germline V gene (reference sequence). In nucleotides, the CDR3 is TGTGCCAGCAGCTTAACAGGAATTTTTAAGAGGAATTCACCCCTCCACTTT. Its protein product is CASSLTGIFKRNSPLHF.

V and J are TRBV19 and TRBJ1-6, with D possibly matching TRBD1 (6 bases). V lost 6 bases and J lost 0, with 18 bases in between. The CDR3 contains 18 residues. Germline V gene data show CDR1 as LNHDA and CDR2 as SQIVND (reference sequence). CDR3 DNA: TGTGCCAGTAGCACGCGATTAACGACAGGCTCCTATAATTCACCCCTCCACTTT. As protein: CASSTRLTTGSYNSPLHF.

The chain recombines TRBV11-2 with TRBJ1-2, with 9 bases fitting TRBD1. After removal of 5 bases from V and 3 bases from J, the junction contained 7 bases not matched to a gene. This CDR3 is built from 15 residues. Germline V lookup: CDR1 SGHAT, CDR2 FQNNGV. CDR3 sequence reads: CASSLTGQGYYGYTF. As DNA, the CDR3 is TGTGCCAGCAGCCTAACTGGACAGGGGTACTATGGCTACACCTTC. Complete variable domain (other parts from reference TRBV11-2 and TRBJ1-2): EAGVAQSPRYKIIEKRQSVAFWCNPISGHATLYWYQQILGQGPKLLIQFQNNGVVDDSQLPKDRFSAERLKGVDSTLKIQPAKLEDSAVYLCASSLTGQGYYGYTFGSGTRLTVV.

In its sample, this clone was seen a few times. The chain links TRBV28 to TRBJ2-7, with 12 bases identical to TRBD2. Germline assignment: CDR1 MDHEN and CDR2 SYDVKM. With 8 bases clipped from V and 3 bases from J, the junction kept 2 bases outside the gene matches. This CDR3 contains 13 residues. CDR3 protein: CASRLAGDYEQYF. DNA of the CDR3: TGTGCCAGCCGACTAGCGGGGGACTACGAGCAGTACTTC.